A single sample gave rise to the 23 T cell receptor beta chains below, sequenced in a study of blood T cell repertoires in COVID-19. TCRdb keeps only in-frame clones here, not all; method: immunoSEQ multiplex PCR. Of hundreds of thousands of clones in the sample, 85% to 90% were seen once. The source material was PBMCs or T cells enriched from blood (not recorded which). Receptors originate from a woman aged 45-65 years who had recovered from COVID-19.

The chain combines TRBV14 with TRBJ1-1; 7 bases line up with TRBD1. Germline values: CDR1 SGHDN, CDR2 FVKESK. This CDR3 is 15 amino acids long. The junction had 8 bases not matched to a gene; V was cut back by 4 bases and J by 3 bases. The CDR3 DNA is TGTGCCAGCAGCCCACGACGACAGGGAGACACTGAAGCTTTCTTT. Translation gives CASSPRRQGDTEAFF.

The rearrangement joins TRBV9 to TRBJ2-1, with a weak D call TRBD2 (6 bases). V was pared by 2 bases and J by 2 bases, with 14 bases between. This CDR3 is 16 amino acids long. Germline CDR1 SGDLS, CDR2 YYNGEE. This CDR3 is CASSVGPGLPYNEQFF. In nucleotides, the CDR3 is TGTGCCAGCAGCGTTGGTCCGGGACTGCCCTACAATGAGCAGTTCTTC.

The chain links TRBV2 to TRBJ1-5; 9 bases align to TRBD1. Per the germline V gene, CDR1 is SNHLY and CDR2 is FYNNEI. The CDR3 contains 16 residues. V lost 4 bases, J lost 0 bases, and 4 bases stayed unmatched. CDR3: CASSGGQGNSNQPQHF. The CDR3 coding sequence is TGTGCCAGCAGTGGGGGACAGGGCAATAGCAATCAGCCCCAGCATTTT.

J is TRBJ2-7 and V is TRBV2, with D maybe TRBD2 (7 bases). Trimming took off 3 bases at V and 7 bases at J, with 13 bases between the two ends. The CDR3 has 13 residues. Germline CDR1 SNHLY, CDR2 FYNNEI. CDR3: CASSDRTRGEQYF. In nucleotides, the CDR3 is TGTGCCAGCAGTGACCGGACTAGGGGGGAGCAGTACTTC.

The chain employs TRBV6-7 and TRBJ1-1; 8 bases align to TRBD1. TRBV6-7 is identified as an open reading frame with a role that is uncertain. This CDR3 contains 18 residues. After removal of 4 bases from V and 0 bases from J, the junction contained 13 bases not matched to a gene. As DNA, the CDR3 is TGTGCCAGCAGTTTTAGCGGACCGACAGGGGCGATGAACACTGAAGCTTTCTTT. Its protein product is CASSFSGPTGAMNTEAFF.

J is TRBJ2-2 and V is TRBV7-3; D call uncertain. Looked up from germline, CDR1 is SGHTA and CDR2 is FQGTGA. V lost 4 bases and J 6 bases, leaving 9 bases between the germline ends. The CDR3 runs to 13 residues. The CDR3 is CASSSRRAGELFF. CDR3 DNA sequence: TGTGCCAGCAGCTCGAGACGGGCCGGGGAGCTGTTTTTT.

The gene calls are TRBV19 and TRBJ1-4, with D perhaps TRBD1 (6 bases). Between the trimmed V and J ends, which lost 3 bases and 0 bases, there was a span of 11 bases. The CDR3 covers 16 residues. In germline, CDR1 is LNHDA, CDR2 SQIVND (reference sequence). CDR3 in DNA: TGTGCCAGTAGTATGGGGGACACAACAACTAATGAAAAACTGTTTTTT. Translating gives CASSMGDTTTNEKLFF.

The V call is TRBV27, the J call TRBJ2-1; 8 bases are shared with TRBD2. CDR1 and CDR2 from the germline V gene are MNHEY and SMNVEV (reference sequence). V dropped 5 bases and J dropped 1; count of bases not matched to a gene: 4. The CDR3 is 15 residues long. The CDR3 protein is CASSLREGSYNEQFF. In nucleotides, the CDR3 is TGTGCCAGCAGTCTCCGGGAGGGGTCCTACAATGAGCAGTTCTTC.

This clone was found once. The chain carries TRBV5-8 and TRBJ1-1, with D maybe TRBD1 (6 bases). The germline V gene has CDR1 SGHTS and CDR2 YDEGEE. The CDR3 length is 15 residues. V lost 2 bases to trimming and J lost 4 bases, with 15 bases between them. The CDR3 here is CASSLLTGTGTEAFF. The CDR3 nucleotides read TGTGCCAGCAGCTTACTTACAGGGACGGGCACTGAAGCTTTCTTT.

The chain is built from TRBV7-8 and TRBJ2-1; D might be TRBD1 (5 bases). The CDR3 has 16 amino acids. V was clipped by 0 bases and J by 3 bases, with 12 bases between them. The germline V gene encodes CDR1 SGHVS and CDR2 FQNEAQ. CDR3 in amino acids: CASSLAAGFLYNEQFF. As DNA, the CDR3 is TGTGCCAGCAGCTTAGCAGCAGGGTTCCTCTACAATGAGCAGTTCTTC.

The J gene is TRBJ1-4, the V gene TRBV5-6; 7 positions match TRBD1. CDR1 is SGHDT, CDR2 YYEEEE, per germline. The CDR3 consists of 14 residues. Trimming removed 2 bases from V and 7 bases from J; junction bases left unmatched: 5. The CDR3 DNA is TGTGCCAGCAGCTTAGGACAGGCGGGTGAAAAACTGTTTTTT. This sequence encodes CASSLGQAGEKLFF.

The genes are TRBV6-5 and TRBJ2-2; no clear D gene. V was cut by 5 bases and J by 0 bases, with 4 bases left in between. This CDR3 comprises 13 residues. From germline, CDR1 is MNHEY and CDR2 SVGAGI. The CDR3 sequence: CASSPANTGELFF. As DNA, the CDR3 is TGTGCCAGCAGTCCAGCGAACACCGGGGAGCTGTTTTTT.

The V and J genes are TRBV4-1 and TRBJ2-2; 8 bases map to TRBD1. Germline V CDR1 and CDR2: MGHRA, YSYEKL. The CDR3 sequence is 16 residues long. Trimming cost V 1 base and J 3 bases; bases outside gene matches: 4. The CDR3 sequence is CASSQVAGGYTGELFF. Here the CDR3 DNA reads TGCGCCAGCAGCCAAGTGGCAGGGGGCTACACCGGGGAGCTGTTTTTT.

This clone is classed as medium-sized (0.01 to 0.1%). The chain couples TRBV15 to TRBJ1-3; possibly TRBD1 for D (6 bases). Trimming shortened V by 5 bases and J by 4 bases, and 18 bases separated the two germline ends. The CDR3 contains 16 residues. The V gene's germline CDR1 is LNHNV and CDR2 YYDKDF (reference sequence). CDR3 sequence: CATSGTVEGVGNTIYF. CDR3 nucleotide sequence: TGTGCCACCAGCGGAACGGTTGAGGGGGTCGGAAACACCATATATTTT.

This chain connects TRBV7-9 to TRBJ1-5, with 10 bases fitting TRBD1. With V trimmed by 4 bases and J by 6 bases, 6 bases remained unmatched. The CDR3 is 15 residues long. In germline, CDR1 is SEHNR, CDR2 FQNEAQ (reference sequence). The DNA of the CDR3 is TGTGCCAGCAGCTCGGGGACAGGGGTCGCTCAGCCCCAGCATTTT. Translation gives CASSSGTGVAQPQHF.

This clone was recorded only once. This chain uses TRBV5-1 with TRBJ1-2; 9 bases are shared with TRBD1. The CDR3 contains 16 residues. With V trimmed by 4 bases and J by 4 bases, 11 bases remained unmatched. Germline CDR1 reads SGHRS; CDR2 reads YFSETQ. CDR3 sequence (DNA): TGCGCCAGCAGCGGGCCGGGACAGGGCCAAGTCTATGGCTACACCTTC. As protein: CASSGPGQGQVYGYTF.

The chain joins TRBV11-2 to TRBJ2-1, with D unresolved. Germline V lookup: CDR1 SGHAT, CDR2 FQNNGV. With 5 bases removed from V and 7 bases from J, the gap between germline ends came to 9 bases. This CDR3 contains 12 residues. CDR3 sequence: CASSPRFNEQFF. The CDR3 nucleotides are TGTGCCAGCAGCCCACGGTTTAATGAGCAGTTCTTC.

This chain joins TRBV18 and TRBJ1-2, with TRBD1 identical over 7 bases. CDR3 length equals 14 residues. Germline CDR1 KGHSH, CDR2 LQKENI. Trimming took 3 bases from V and 5 from J; bases not matched to a gene: 6. The CDR3 DNA is TGTGCCAGCTCACCGTCGACAGGGTCGTATGGCTACACCTTC. Translating gives CASSPSTGSYGYTF.

The J gene is TRBJ2-1, the V gene TRBV28; D is perhaps TRBD2 (5 bases). The CDR3 is 11 amino acids. Germline V gene lookup returns CDR1 MDHEN and CDR2 SYDVKM. V gave up 6 bases and J gave up 10 bases, with 10 bases separating them. The CDR3 reads CASSPRGEQFF. The CDR3 nucleotides are TGTGCCAGCAGCCCCAGAGGGGAGCAGTTCTTC.

The chain joins TRBV12-3 or TRBV12-4 to TRBJ2-7; 7 bases match TRBD2. The J segment lost 3 bases and the V segment lost 2 bases, leaving 1 base of the junction unmatched. CDR3 length: 13 amino acids. CDR3 coding DNA: TGTGCCAGCAGTTTAACGGGGGGCTACGAGCAGTACTTC. Residues: CASSLTGGYEQYF.

This chain connects TRBV2 to TRBJ2-7; 9 nucleotides agree with TRBD2. CDR1 SNHLY and CDR2 FYNNEI come from the germline V gene. V shed 8 bases, J shed 6 bases, and the junction held 11 bases outside the gene matches. CDR3 length equals 14 residues. The CDR3 nucleotides are TGTGCCAGCTTTGAGTTAGCGGGAGTTGGCGAGCAGTACTTC. It specifies CASFELAGVGEQYF.

The V call is TRBV7-9, the J call TRBJ1-2; D gene ambiguous. The V gene lost 5 bases and the J gene lost 3 bases, with 13 bases spanning the gap. CDR1 is SEHNR, CDR2 FQNEAQ, per germline (reference sequence). The CDR3 is 14 amino acids. As DNA, the CDR3 is TGTGCCAGCAGCATAGAACTATCTGACTATGGCTACACCTTC. It specifies CASSIELSDYGYTF.

J is TRBJ2-5 and V is TRBV4-3; D is unresolved. V was shortened by 0 bases and J by 5 bases, with 10 bases between the two germline ends. This CDR3 comprises 14 residues. The germline CDR1 and CDR2 sequences are LGHNA and YSLEER. In DNA form, the CDR3 reads TGCGCCAGCAGCCAAGACGCTAGTCTGGAGACCCAGTACTTC. Encoded protein: CASSQDASLETQYF.